This TCR beta chain was identified during a study of T cells in Graves' hyperthyroidism and ophthalmopathy. Study summary: Peripheral blood samples were taken at initial diagnosis, prior to any treatment.

TCR beta CDR3 regions were amplified from RNA. TCR CDR3 underwent first-round RT-PCR with the HTBI primer set. TCRdb recomputed calls from the multiplex PCR reads with MiXCR, one row per CDR3 protein. The sample consists of 730,000 or so distinct CDR3 sequences, roughly a sixth of them appearing once. CDR3 length: 14 residues. V trimming: 7 bases; J trimming: 5 bases; junction bases outside the gene matches: 8. Germline assignment: CDR1 LNHDA and CDR2 SQIVND (reference sequence). Reasons for excluding patients were uncontrolled infection, other autoimmune disease, pregnancy or lactation. This clonotype was sampled from a woman aged 45-60 years with Graves' hyperthyroidism that later progressed to Graves' ophthalmopathy. The V and J genes are TRBV19 and TRBJ2-3, with 8 bases that match TRBD1. Sequenced input: blood. For the CDR3, the DNA is TGTGCCAGTAATAACAGGGGGTATCAAGATACGCAGTATTTT. This encodes CASNNRGYQDTQYF.